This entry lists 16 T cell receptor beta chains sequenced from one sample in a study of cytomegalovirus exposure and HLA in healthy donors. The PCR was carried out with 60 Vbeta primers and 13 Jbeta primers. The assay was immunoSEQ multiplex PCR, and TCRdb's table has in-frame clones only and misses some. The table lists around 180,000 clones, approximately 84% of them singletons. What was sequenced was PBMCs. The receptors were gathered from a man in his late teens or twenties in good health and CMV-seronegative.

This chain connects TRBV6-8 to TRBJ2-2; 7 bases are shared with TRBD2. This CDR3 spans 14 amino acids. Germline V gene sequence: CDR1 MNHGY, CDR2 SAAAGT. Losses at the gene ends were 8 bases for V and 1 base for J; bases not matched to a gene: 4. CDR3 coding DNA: TGTGCCAGCCGTCTAGCGGAGAACACCGGGGAGCTGTTTTTT. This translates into CASRLAENTGELFF.

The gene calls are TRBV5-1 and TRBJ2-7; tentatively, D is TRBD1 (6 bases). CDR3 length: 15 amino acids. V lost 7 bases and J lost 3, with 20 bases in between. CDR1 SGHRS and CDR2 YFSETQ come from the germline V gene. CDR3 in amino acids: CASGSGSTGGYEQYF. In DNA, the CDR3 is TGCGCCAGCGGCTCGGGCTCGACAGGAGGCTACGAGCAGTACTTC.

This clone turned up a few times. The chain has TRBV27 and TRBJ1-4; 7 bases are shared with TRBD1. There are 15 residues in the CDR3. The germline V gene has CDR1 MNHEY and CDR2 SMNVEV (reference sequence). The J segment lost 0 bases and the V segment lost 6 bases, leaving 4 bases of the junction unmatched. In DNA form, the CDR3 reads TGTGCCAGCAGATACAGGGGAACAACTAATGAAAAACTGTTTTTT. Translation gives CASRYRGTTNEKLFF.

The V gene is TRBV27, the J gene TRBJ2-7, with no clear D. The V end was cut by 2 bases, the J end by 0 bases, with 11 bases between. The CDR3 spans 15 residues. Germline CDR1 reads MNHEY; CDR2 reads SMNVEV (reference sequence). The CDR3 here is CASSLLGSSSYEQYF. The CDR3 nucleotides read TGTGCCAGCAGTTTACTCGGTTCTAGCTCCTACGAGCAGTACTTC.

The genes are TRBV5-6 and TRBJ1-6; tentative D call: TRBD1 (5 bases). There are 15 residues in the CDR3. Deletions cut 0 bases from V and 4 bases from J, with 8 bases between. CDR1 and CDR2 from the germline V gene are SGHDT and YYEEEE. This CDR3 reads CASSLGQLYNSPLHF. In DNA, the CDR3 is TGTGCCAGCAGCTTGGGACAGCTTTATAATTCACCCCTCCACTTT. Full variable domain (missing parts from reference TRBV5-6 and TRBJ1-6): DAGVTQSPTHLIKTRGQQVTLRCSPKSGHDTVSWYQQALGQGPQFIFQYYEEEERQRGNFPDRFSGHQFPNYSSELNVNALLLGDSALYLCASSLGQLYNSPLHFGNGTRLTVT.

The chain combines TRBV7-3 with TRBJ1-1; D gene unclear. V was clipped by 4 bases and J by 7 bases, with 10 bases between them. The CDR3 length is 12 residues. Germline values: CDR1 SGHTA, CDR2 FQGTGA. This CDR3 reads CASSSLSGEAFF. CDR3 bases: TGTGCCAGCAGCTCACTTTCTGGTGAAGCTTTCTTT.

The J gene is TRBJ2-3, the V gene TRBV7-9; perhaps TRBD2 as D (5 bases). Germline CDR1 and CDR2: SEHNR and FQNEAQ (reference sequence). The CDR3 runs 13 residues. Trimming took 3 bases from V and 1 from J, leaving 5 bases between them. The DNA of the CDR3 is TGTGCCAGCAGCTTCGGGGGCACAGATACGCAGTATTTT. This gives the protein CASSFGGTDTQYF.

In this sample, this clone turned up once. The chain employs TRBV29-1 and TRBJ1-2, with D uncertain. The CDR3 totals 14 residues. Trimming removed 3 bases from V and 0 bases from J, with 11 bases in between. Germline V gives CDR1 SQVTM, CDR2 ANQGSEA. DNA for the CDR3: TGCAGCGTTGAGGGCCAGCACTCTAACTATGGCTACACCTTC. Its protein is CSVEGQHSNYGYTF.

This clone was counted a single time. The CDR3 nucleotides read TGTGCCATCAGTGAGACATACAGGGGGCGTGGGGAGCTGTTTTTT. This translates into CAISETYRGRGELFF. The chain recombines TRBV10-3 with TRBJ2-2, with TRBD1 matching 9 bases. The CDR3 runs 15 residues. The junction had 6 bases not matched to a gene; V was cut back by 2 bases and J by 8 bases. Germline V gives CDR1 ENHRY, CDR2 SYGVKD.

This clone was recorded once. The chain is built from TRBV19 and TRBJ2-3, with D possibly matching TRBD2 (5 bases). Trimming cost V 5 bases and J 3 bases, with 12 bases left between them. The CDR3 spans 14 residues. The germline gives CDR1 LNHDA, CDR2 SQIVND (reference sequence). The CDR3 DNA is TGTGCCAGTAGTCTTCAACTAGGGACAGATACGCAGTATTTT. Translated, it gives CASSLQLGTDTQYF.

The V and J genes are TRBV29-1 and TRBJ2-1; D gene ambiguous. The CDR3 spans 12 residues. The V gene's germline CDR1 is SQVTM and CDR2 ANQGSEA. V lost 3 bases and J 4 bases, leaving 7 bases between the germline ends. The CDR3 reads CSVELIYNEQFF. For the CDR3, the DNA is TGCAGCGTTGAGCTAATTTACAATGAGCAGTTCTTC.

The CDR3 nucleotides read TGTGCCAGCAGAAGGGGAGGGAGAAAATATAGCACAGATACGCAGTATTTT. Residues: CASRRGGRKYSTDTQYF. This sequence joins TRBV27 and TRBJ2-3; the match to TRBD2 covers 7 bases. CDR1 is MNHEY and CDR2 is SMNVEV in the germline V gene (reference sequence). The CDR3 runs 17 residues. Losses at the gene ends were 6 bases for V and 0 bases for J; bases not matched to a gene: 12.

The CDR3 nucleotides read TGTGCCAGCAGCGGCGACAGGGGGAGGTCGGAGTCCTACGAGCAGTACTTC. Its translation is CASSGDRGRSESYEQYF. V gene TRBV9 combines with J gene TRBJ2-7; 9 nucleotides align to TRBD1. The CDR3 totals 17 residues. Germline V gene sequence: CDR1 SGDLS, CDR2 YYNGEE. J lost 1 base, V lost 3 bases, and 11 bases had no gene match.

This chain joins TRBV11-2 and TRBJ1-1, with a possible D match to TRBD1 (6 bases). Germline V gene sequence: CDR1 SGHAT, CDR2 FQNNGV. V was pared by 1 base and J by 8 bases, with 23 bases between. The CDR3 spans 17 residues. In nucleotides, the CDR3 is TGTGCCAGCAGCTTAGTCCAACCCGGGACATATGAGCAGGAAGCTTTCTTT. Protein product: CASSLVQPGTYEQEAFF.

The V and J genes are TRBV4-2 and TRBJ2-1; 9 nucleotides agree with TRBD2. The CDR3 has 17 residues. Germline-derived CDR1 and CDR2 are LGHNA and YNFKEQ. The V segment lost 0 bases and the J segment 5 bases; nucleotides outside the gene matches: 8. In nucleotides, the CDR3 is TGTGCCAGCAGCCAAGATCCCTCGGGCGGGGGGGACAATGAGCAGTTCTTC. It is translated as CASSQDPSGGGDNEQFF.

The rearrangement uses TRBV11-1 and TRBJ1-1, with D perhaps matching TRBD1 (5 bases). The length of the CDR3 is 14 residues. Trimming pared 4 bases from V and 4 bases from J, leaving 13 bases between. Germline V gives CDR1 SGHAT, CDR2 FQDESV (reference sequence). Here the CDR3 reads CASSWGRGGTEAFF. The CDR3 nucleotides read TGTGCCAGCAGCTGGGGAAGGGGTGGCACTGAAGCTTTCTTT.